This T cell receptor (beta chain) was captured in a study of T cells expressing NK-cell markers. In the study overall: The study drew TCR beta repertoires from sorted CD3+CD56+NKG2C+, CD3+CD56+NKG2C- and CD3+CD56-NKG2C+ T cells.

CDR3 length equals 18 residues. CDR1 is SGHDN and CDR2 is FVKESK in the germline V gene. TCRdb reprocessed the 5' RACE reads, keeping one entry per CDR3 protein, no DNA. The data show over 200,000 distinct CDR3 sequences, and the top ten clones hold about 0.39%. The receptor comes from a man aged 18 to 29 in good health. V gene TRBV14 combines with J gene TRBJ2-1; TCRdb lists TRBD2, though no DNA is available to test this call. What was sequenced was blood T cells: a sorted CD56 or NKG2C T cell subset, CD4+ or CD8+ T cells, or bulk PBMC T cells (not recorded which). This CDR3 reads CASSQVAGGIRSYNEQFF.